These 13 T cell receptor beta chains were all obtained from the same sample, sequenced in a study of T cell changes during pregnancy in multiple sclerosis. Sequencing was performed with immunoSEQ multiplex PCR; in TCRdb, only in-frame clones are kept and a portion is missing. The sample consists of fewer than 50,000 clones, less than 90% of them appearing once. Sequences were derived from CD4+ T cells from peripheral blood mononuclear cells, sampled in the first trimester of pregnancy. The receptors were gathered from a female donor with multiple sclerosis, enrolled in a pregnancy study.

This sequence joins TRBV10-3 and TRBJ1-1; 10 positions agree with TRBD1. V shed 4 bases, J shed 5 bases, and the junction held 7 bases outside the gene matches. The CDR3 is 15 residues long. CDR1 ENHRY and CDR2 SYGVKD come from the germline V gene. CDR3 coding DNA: TGTGCCATCAGTGGGGACAGGGGTGGGTTTACTGAAGCTTTCTTT. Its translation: CAISGDRGGFTEAFF.

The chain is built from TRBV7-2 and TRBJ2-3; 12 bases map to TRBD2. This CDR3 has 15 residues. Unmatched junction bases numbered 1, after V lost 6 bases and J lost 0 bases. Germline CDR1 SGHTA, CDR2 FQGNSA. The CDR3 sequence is CASRLAGGSTDTQYF. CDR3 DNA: TGTGCCAGCAGGCTAGCGGGAGGGAGCACAGATACGCAGTATTTT.

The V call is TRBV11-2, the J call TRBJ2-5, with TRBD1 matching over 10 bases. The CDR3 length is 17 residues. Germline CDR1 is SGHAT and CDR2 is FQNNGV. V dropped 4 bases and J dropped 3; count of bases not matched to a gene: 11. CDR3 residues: CASSSYRDRGRKETQYF. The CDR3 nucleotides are TGTGCCAGCAGCTCGTACCGGGACAGGGGTCGCAAAGAGACCCAGTACTTC. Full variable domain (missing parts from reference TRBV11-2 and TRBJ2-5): EAGVAQSPRYKIIEKRQSVAFWCNPISGHATLYWYQQILGQGPKLLIQFQNNGVVDDSQLPKDRFSAERLKGVDSTLKIQPAKLEDSAVYLCASSSYRDRGRKETQYFGPGTRLLVL.

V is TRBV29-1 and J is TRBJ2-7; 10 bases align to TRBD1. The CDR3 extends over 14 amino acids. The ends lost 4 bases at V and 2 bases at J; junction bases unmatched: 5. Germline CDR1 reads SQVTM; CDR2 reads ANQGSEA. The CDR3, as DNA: TGCAGCGTTGGGACAGGGGGGACCCCCTACGAGCAGTACTTC. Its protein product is CSVGTGGTPYEQYF.

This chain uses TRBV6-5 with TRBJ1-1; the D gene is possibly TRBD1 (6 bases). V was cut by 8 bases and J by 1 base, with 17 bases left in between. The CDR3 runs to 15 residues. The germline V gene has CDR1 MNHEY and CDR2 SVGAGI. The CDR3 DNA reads TGTGCCAGCGGGCGCTTCAGGGGACGGAACACTGAAGCTTTCTTT. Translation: CASGRFRGRNTEAFF.

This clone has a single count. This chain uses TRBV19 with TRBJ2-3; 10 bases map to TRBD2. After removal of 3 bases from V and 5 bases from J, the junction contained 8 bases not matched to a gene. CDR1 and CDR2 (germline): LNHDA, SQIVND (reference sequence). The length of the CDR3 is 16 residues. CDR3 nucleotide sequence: TGTGCCAGTAGTATCCATGCTAGCGGGAGAGGAGATACGCAGTATTTT. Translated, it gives CASSIHASGRGDTQYF.

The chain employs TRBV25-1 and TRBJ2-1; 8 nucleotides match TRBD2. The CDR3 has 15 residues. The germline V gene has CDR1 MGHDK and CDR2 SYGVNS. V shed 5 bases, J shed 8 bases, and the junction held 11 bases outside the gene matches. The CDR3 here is CASSKTGTRLHEQFF. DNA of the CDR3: TGTGCCAGCAGTAAAACCGGGACTAGACTCCATGAGCAGTTCTTC. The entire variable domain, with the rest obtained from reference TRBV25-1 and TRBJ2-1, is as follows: EADIYQTPRYLVIGTGKKITLECSQTMGHDKMYWYQQDPGMELHLIHYSYGVNSTEKGDLSSESTVSRIRTEHFPLTLESARPSHTSQYLCASSKTGTRLHEQFFGPGTRLTVL.

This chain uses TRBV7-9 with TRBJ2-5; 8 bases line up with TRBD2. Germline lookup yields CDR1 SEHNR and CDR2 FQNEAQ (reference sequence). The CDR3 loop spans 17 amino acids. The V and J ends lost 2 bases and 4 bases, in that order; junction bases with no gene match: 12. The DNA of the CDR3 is TGTGCCAGCAGCTTAAGTTCTTTCCGGGAGGGCCGAGAGACCCAGTACTTC. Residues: CASSLSSFREGRETQYF.

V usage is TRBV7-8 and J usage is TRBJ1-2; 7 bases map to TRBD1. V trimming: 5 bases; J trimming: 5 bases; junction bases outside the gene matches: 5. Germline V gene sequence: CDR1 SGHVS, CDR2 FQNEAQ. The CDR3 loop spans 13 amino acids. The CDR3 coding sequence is TGTGCCAGCAGCCCGATGACAGGGTATGGCTACACCTTC. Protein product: CASSPMTGYGYTF.

CDR3: CASRVDAKNIQYF. CDR3 DNA: TGTGCCAGCAGGGTAGATGCCAAAAACATTCAGTACTTC. The chain recombines TRBV6-5 with TRBJ2-4; D unclear. CDR3 length: 13 residues. CDR1 is MNHEY, CDR2 SVGAGI, per germline. Between the trimmed V and J ends, which lost 6 bases and 1 base, there was a span of 7 bases.

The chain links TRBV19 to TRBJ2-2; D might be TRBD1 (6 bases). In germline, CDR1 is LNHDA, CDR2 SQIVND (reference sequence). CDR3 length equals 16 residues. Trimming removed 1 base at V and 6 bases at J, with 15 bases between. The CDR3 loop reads CASSIVTGSSAGELFF. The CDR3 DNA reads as TGTGCCAGTAGTATAGTCACAGGGTCGTCGGCCGGGGAGCTGTTTTTT.

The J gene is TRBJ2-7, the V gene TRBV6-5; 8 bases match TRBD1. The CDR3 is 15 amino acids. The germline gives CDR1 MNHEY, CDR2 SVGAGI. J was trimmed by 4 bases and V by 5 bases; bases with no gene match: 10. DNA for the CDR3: TGTGCCAGCAGTCCAACCGGACAGGGTCTATACGAGCAGTACTTC. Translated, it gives CASSPTGQGLYEQYF.

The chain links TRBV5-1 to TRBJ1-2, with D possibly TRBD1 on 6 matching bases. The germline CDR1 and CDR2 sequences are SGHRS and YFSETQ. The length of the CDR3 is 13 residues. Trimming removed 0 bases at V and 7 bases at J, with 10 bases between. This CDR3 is CASSLAGEGGYTF. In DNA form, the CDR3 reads TGCGCCAGCAGCTTGGCAGGGGAGGGTGGCTACACCTTC.